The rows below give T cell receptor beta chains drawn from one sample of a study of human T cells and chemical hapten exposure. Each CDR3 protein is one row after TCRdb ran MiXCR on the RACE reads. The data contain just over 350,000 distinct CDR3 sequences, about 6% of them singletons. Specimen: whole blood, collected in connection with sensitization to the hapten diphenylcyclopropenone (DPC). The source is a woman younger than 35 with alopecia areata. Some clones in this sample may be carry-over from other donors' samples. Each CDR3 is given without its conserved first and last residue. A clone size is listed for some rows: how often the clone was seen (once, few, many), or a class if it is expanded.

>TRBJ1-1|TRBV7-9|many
SLQNTEAF
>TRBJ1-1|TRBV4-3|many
ASSQVTGMNTEAF
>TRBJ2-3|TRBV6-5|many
ASSYSLPDTDTQY
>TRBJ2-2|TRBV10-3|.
AISRAGRASTGELF
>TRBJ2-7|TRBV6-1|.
ASSEYGLEAIEY
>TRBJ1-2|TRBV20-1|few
SAKAYGYT
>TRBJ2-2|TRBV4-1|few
ASSQQGNTGELF
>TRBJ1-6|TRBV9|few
ASSERQVNSPLH
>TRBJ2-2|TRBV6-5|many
ASRPETENTGELF
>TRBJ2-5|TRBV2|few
ASLIRGRGPSYQETQY
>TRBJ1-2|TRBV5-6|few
ASSLAPGPNYGYT
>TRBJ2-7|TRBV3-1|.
ASSQLRVTILTYEQY
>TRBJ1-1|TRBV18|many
ASSLGEDPEAF
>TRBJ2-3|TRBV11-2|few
ASSAGEGWGTDTQY
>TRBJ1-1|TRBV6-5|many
ASSPPRTGVGDTEAF
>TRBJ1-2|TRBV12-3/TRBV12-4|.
ASSYNQGIYGYT
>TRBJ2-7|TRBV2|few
ATRDRGREQY
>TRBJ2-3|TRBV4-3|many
ASSQEDRFSSDTQY
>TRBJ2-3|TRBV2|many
ASSALDRGTDTQY
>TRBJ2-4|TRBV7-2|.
ASSLEVSGRLAKNIQY
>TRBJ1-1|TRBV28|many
ASRVGQGGTEAF